These T cell receptor beta chains were read from a single sample in a study of regulatory T cells in long-lasting Graves disease. TCRdb ran MiXCR on the multiplex PCR reads and lists one entry per CDR3 protein. The sample consists of 450,000 or so distinct CDR3 sequences, under 25% of them appearing once. The material was peripheral blood mononuclear cells (PBMCs), obtained when the disease was refractory, from a patient treated with antithyroid drugs. The source is a female donor with Graves disease. Each CDR3 is given with its conserved first and last residue. The order of the fields is clone size, V gene, D gene, J gene, CDR3 DNA, CDR3 protein. A D gene is named only where the DNA matches it firmly. Only some rows state a clone size, as once, few, many or a class for expanded clones.

size: .; V: TRBV12-3/TRBV12-4; D: .; J: TRBJ2-2; DNA: TGTGCCAGCGAGGCGGGAATGGTCACCGGGGAGCTGTTTTTT; CDR3: CASEAGMVTGELFF
size: .; V: TRBV29-1; D: .; J: TRBJ1-1; DNA: TGCAGCGTTGGGGCGAGGAGGGGGATGAACACTGAAGCTTTCTTT; CDR3: CSVGARRGMNTEAFF
size: .; V: TRBV5-1; D: .; J: TRBJ2-7; DNA: TGCGCCAGCAGCTTGGGGATGGGGCAGAGCTCCTGCGAGCAGTACTTC; CDR3: CASSLGMGQSSCEQYF
size: many; V: TRBV2; D: .; J: TRBJ2-1; DNA: TGTGCCAGCAGTGAAACGGCCCCAGGGAACTACAATGAGCAGTTCTTC; CDR3: CASSETAPGNYNEQFF
size: many; V: TRBV28; D: TRBD1; J: TRBJ2-5; DNA: TGTGCCAGCAGTTCGCGATGGGACAGGTACCAAGAGACCCAGTACTTC; CDR3: CASSSRWDRYQETQYF
size: once; V: TRBV19; D: .; J: TRBJ1-1; DNA: TGTGCCAGCGGAGCAGGATTAGCTTTTGGGACTGAAGCTTTCTTT; CDR3: CASGAGLAFGTEAFF
size: many; V: TRBV28; D: .; J: TRBJ1-1; DNA: TGTGCCAGCAGTTCCAGGGTTTCGGACACTGAAGCTTTCTTT; CDR3: CASSSRVSDTEAFF
size: many; V: TRBV2; D: .; J: TRBJ1-1; DNA: TGTGCCAGCAGGGGGCCACAGGGTATGTCTGAAGCTTTCTTT; CDR3: CASRGPQGMSEAFF
size: many; V: TRBV7-2; D: .; J: TRBJ2-7; DNA: TGTGCCAGCAGCCCCCCTAAGGACGAGCAGTACTTC; CDR3: CASSPPKDEQYF
size: many; V: TRBV7-2; D: .; J: TRBJ2-5; DNA: TGTGCCAGCAGCTTAGGGCCGGGACCCCGCAGGGCCCAGTACTTC; CDR3: CASSLGPGPRRAQYF
size: few; V: TRBV6-1; D: .; J: TRBJ1-5; DNA: TGTGCCAGCAGTAAAGGGACTACGGGTTTCGGAAATCAGCCCCAGCATTTT; CDR3: CASSKGTTGFGNQPQHF
size: .; V: TRBV2; D: .; J: TRBJ2-1; DNA: TGTGCCAGCAAAGAATGGAGGAATGAGCAGTTCTTC; CDR3: CASKEWRNEQFF
size: many; V: TRBV19; D: TRBD1; J: TRBJ1-2; DNA: TGTGCCAGTAAGACAGGGCTCACCGGTGGCTACACCTTC; CDR3: CASKTGLTGGYTF
size: few; V: TRBV20-1; D: TRBD2; J: TRBJ2-5; DNA: TGCAGTGCCCCTGGGGGGGGGCAAGAGACCCAGTACTTC; CDR3: CSAPGGGQETQYF
size: .; V: TRBV20-1; D: .; J: TRBJ2-7; DNA: TGCAGTGCTAGAGATTTCGGCAGGGGGGTATACGAGCAGTACTTC; CDR3: CSARDFGRGVYEQYF
size: many; V: TRBV28; D: .; J: TRBJ2-7; DNA: TGTGCCAGCAGTTTCTACCAGGGAGGCGAGCAGTACTTC; CDR3: CASSFYQGGEQYF
size: .; V: TRBV20-1; D: .; J: TRBJ2-7; DNA: TGCAGTGCTCCCTGGGCCTCCGGCGAGCAGTACTTC; CDR3: CSAPWASGEQYF
size: once; V: TRBV6-2/TRBV6-3; D: .; J: TRBJ1-1; DNA: TGTGCCAGCAGTTGCGGGGCAGGGCCGAACACTGAAGCTTTCTTT; CDR3: CASSCGAGPNTEAFF
size: .; V: TRBV7-2; D: TRBD2; J: TRBJ2-7; DNA: TGTGCCAGCAGCCCAGGGACTAGCGGGAGATTCTACGAGCAGTACTTC; CDR3: CASSPGTSGRFYEQYF
size: .; V: TRBV7-9; D: TRBD2; J: TRBJ2-2; DNA: TGTGCCAGCAGCTTTGGGACTAGCCTTAACACCGGGGAGCTGTTTTTT; CDR3: CASSFGTSLNTGELFF
size: many; V: TRBV6-1; D: .; J: TRBJ2-5; DNA: TGTGCCAGCACTCGAGACAGGTTGTATTCTGAGACCCAGTACTTC; CDR3: CASTRDRLYSETQYF
size: many; V: TRBV7-9; D: .; J: TRBJ2-7; DNA: TGTGCCAGCAGCTATAGTCCTGTGCCTGACGAGCAGTACTTC; CDR3: CASSYSPVPDEQYF
size: .; V: TRBV30; D: .; J: TRBJ1-1; DNA: TGTGCCTGGAGGGCCTCGGGGAACACTGAAGCTTTCTTT; CDR3: CAWRASGNTEAFF
size: few; V: TRBV30; D: .; J: TRBJ1-1; DNA: TGTGCCTGGAGTGTATGGTGGGCAGATGGTGGGGCGACTGAAGCTTTCTTT; CDR3: CAWSVWWADGGATEAFF
size: .; V: TRBV30; D: .; J: TRBJ2-7; DNA: TGTGCCTGGAGTGAAACTCACGAGCAGTACTTC; CDR3: CAWSETHEQYF
size: many; V: TRBV6-2/TRBV6-3; D: TRBD1; J: TRBJ2-7; DNA: TGTGCCAGCAGTCAACTTAATACAGGGGTTGGATGCGAGCAGTACTTC; CDR3: CASSQLNTGVGCEQYF
size: .; V: TRBV28; D: TRBD2; J: TRBJ2-1; DNA: TGTGCCTCGAGGCGGGAGGGGGATGAGCAGTTCTTC; CDR3: CASRREGDEQFF
size: .; V: TRBV6-6; D: TRBD2; J: TRBJ2-2; DNA: TGTGCCAGCAGTTACTCGGCTAGCGGGGATCTCCCCACCACCGGGGAGCTGTTTTTT; CDR3: CASSYSASGDLPTTGELFF
size: many; V: TRBV2; D: TRBD1; J: TRBJ2-5; DNA: TGTGCCAGCAGTAGACAGGGGGGACAAGAGACCCAGTACTTC; CDR3: CASSRQGGQETQYF
size: few; V: TRBV7-9; D: .; J: TRBJ2-5; DNA: TGTGCCAGCAGCTTAGCTCCCGGGAGACATCAAGAGACCCAGTACTTC; CDR3: CASSLAPGRHQETQYF
size: .; V: TRBV19; D: TRBD1; J: TRBJ1-2; DNA: TGTGCCAGTAGTATAGCGACAGGGGGACCTTATGGCTACACCTTC; CDR3: CASSIATGGPYGYTF
size: few; V: TRBV6-1; D: .; J: TRBJ2-7; DNA: TGTGCCAGCAGCACCCCAGGGGACTCCTACGAGCAGTACTTC; CDR3: CASSTPGDSYEQYF
size: many; V: TRBV11-2; D: TRBD2; J: TRBJ2-5; DNA: TGTGCCAGCAGCCTGGGAGGGCTACGGGAGACCCAGTACTTC; CDR3: CASSLGGLRETQYF
size: .; V: TRBV20-1; D: .; J: TRBJ1-5; DNA: TGCAGTGCTAGCCCCGGGGGCAATCAGCCCCAGCATTTT; CDR3: CSASPGGNQPQHF
size: .; V: TRBV27; D: .; J: TRBJ2-6; DNA: TGTGCCAGCAGTCATGGGGGCTCTGGGGCCAACGTCCTGACTTTC; CDR3: CASSHGGSGANVLTF
size: many; V: TRBV28; D: TRBD1; J: TRBJ1-1; DNA: TGTGCCAGCACCGCCGGGACAGGGGGCGCGGTGAACACTGAAGCTTTCTTT; CDR3: CASTAGTGGAVNTEAFF
size: once; V: TRBV6-2/TRBV6-3; D: .; J: TRBJ1-4; DNA: TGTGCCAGCAGGTTGAATGAAGAACTGTTTTTT; CDR3: CASRLNEELFF
size: few; V: TRBV7-8; D: .; J: TRBJ1-5; DNA: TGTGCCAGCAGCTTCAAGACAGTGATTGATCAGCCCCAGCATTTT; CDR3: CASSFKTVIDQPQHF
size: many; V: TRBV27; D: TRBD1; J: TRBJ2-7; DNA: TGTGCCAGCAGTTCAAACGACAGGGGGCTCTTCTACGAGCAGTACTTC; CDR3: CASSSNDRGLFYEQYF
size: many; V: TRBV5-5; D: .; J: TRBJ1-2; DNA: TGTGCCAGCAGCCCGGACCCGAACTATGGCTACACCTTC; CDR3: CASSPDPNYGYTF
size: many; V: TRBV20-1; D: .; J: TRBJ2-7; DNA: TGCAGTGCTAGAGATCCGGGACGGAACTCCTACGAGCAGTACTTC; CDR3: CSARDPGRNSYEQYF
size: .; V: TRBV2; D: .; J: TRBJ2-1; DNA: TGTGCCAGCAGTGAAAGGGGGCCGGGAGGTCTGCGCTACAATGAGCAGTTCTTC; CDR3: CASSERGPGGLRYNEQFF
size: .; V: TRBV20-1; D: .; J: TRBJ2-7; DNA: TGCAGTGCCGACCCTGGTCGTGGAGAGCAGTACTTC; CDR3: CSADPGRGEQYF
size: many; V: TRBV20-1; D: TRBD1; J: TRBJ1-2; DNA: TGCAGTGCTAGGGAATTACAGGGGGGCTATGGCTACACCTTC; CDR3: CSARELQGGYGYTF
size: .; V: TRBV7-9; D: .; J: TRBJ2-5; DNA: TGTGCCAGCAGTCCCTTAGCGGAACGGGAGGAGACCCAGTACTTC; CDR3: CASSPLAEREETQYF
size: many; V: TRBV11-2; D: .; J: TRBJ2-2; DNA: TGTGCCAGCAGCATTTCGTGGACACTGAACACCGGGGAGCTGTTTTTT; CDR3: CASSISWTLNTGELFF
size: many; V: TRBV12-3/TRBV12-4; D: TRBD1; J: TRBJ1-2; DNA: TGTGCCAGCAGGAGGGACAGGAGATACGCCTATGGCTACACCTTC; CDR3: CASRRDRRYAYGYTF
size: few; V: TRBV12-3/TRBV12-4; D: TRBD2; J: TRBJ2-7; DNA: TGTGCCAGCAGTTTACCGGTAGCGGGAGGCTACGAGCAGTACTTC; CDR3: CASSLPVAGGYEQYF
size: .; V: TRBV7-9; D: TRBD1; J: TRBJ1-1; DNA: TGTGCCAGCAGCTTAACAGGGGGAGAGTGG; CDR3: CASSLTGGEW
size: many; V: TRBV20-1; D: TRBD2; J: TRBJ2-7; DNA: TGCAGTGCTAGACAGCGGGAGGGCGGCTACGAGCAGTACTTC; CDR3: CSARQREGGYEQYF
size: .; V: TRBV11-2; D: TRBD1; J: TRBJ1-2; DNA: TGTGCCAGCAGCTTAATCCGCGGAGGGGGCAGGGGTAACTATGGCCACACCTTC; CDR3: CASSLIRGGGRGNYGHTF
size: .; V: TRBV28; D: TRBD2; J: TRBJ2-1; DNA: TGTGCCAGCAGTTTCTTCGCTCTAGCGGGAGGGACTAATGAGCAGTTCTTC; CDR3: CASSFFALAGGTNEQFF
size: few; V: TRBV15; D: TRBD1; J: TRBJ1-5; DNA: TGTGCCACCAGCTGGGGACAGGGCTCCAATCAGCCCCAGCATTTT; CDR3: CATSWGQGSNQPQHF
size: many; V: TRBV20-1; D: .; J: TRBJ2-4; DNA: TGCAGTGCTAGAGATGAATTCGTAGCAGCCAAAAACATTCAGTACTTC; CDR3: CSARDEFVAAKNIQYF
size: many; V: TRBV2; D: .; J: TRBJ1-1; DNA: TGTGCCAGCACCCTGCTGGCCCGCACTGAAGCTTTCTTT; CDR3: CASTLLARTEAFF